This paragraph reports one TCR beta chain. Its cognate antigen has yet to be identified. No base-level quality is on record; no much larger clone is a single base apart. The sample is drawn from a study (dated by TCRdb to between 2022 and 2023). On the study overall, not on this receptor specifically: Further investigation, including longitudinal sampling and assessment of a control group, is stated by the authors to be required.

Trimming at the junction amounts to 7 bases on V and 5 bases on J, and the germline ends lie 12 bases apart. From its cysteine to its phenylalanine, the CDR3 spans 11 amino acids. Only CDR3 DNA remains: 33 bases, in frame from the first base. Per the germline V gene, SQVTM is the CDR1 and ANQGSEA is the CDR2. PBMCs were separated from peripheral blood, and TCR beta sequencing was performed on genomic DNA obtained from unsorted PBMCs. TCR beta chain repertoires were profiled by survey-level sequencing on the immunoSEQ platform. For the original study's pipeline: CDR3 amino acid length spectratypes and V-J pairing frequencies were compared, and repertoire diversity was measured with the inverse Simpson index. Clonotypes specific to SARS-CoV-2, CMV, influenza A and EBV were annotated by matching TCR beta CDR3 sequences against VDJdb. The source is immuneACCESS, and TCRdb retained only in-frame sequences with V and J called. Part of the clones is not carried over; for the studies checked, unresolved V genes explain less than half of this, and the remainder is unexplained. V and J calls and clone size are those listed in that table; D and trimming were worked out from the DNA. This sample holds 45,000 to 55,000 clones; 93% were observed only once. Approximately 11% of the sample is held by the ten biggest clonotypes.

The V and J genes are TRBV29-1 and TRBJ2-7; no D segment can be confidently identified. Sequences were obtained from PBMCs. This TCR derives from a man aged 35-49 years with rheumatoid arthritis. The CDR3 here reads CSAQVSHEQYF. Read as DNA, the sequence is TGCAGCGCCCAGGTTAGCCACGAGCAGTACTTC.